One and the same sample provided the 26 T cell receptor beta chains below, sequenced in a study of CD8+ T cells in alopecia areata. In each case, RNA was isolated and then reverse transcribed into cDNA as the sequencing template. Measured with immunoSEQ multiplex PCR; TCRdb has only the in-frame clones, and not every one. The sample has around 110,000 clones, none seen only once; the top ten hold about 20%. Material: lesional skin. These receptors all come from a C3H/HeJ mouse with alopecia areata. Mouse strain MHC haplotype: H2-k.

This clone appeared many times. The gene names here belong to mouse. Sequencing ends 4 residues short of the CDR3 end; the germline J gene provides the rest. The gene calls are TRBV13-3 and TRBJ2-1; 9 nucleotides agree with TRBD1. CDR1 is NNHDY, CDR2 SYVADS, per germline. The CDR3 length is 15 residues. Germline trimming cut 2 bases from V and 5 bases from J; bases unmatched to any gene: 5. The CDR3 reads CASSDAWTGDAEQFF. Partial CDR3 DNA: TGTGCCAGCAGTGACGCCTGGACAGGGGATGCT.

With regard to this clone: Genes and germline come from the mouse. The read ends 4 residues before the CDR3 terminus; that terminus is restored from the germline J gene. The V and J genes are TRBV16 and TRBJ2-1, with D maybe TRBD1 (6 bases). The V end lost 0 bases, the J end lost 3 bases, and 9 bases lay between the germline ends. CDR3 length equals 15 residues. Germline V lookup: CDR1 SGHSA, CDR2 FRNQAP. The part of the CDR3 DNA that was read is TGTGCAAGCAGCTTAGATCAGGGGCCCTATGCT. This gives the protein CASSLDQGPYA. The CDR3 in its entirety is CASSLDQGPYAEQFF.

This clone was recorded a few times. Mouse gene names and germline throughout. The CDR3 end is not reached by the read, which stops 4 residues before it; the germline J gene fills it in. The chain has TRBV19 and TRBJ1-1, with a tentative D call TRBD1 (5 bases). The V and J ends lost 2 bases and 3 bases respectively, with 11 bases between them. This CDR3 is built from 14 residues. Per the germline V gene, CDR1 is FNHDT and CDR2 is SITEND (reference sequence). CDR3 residues: CASSIRTTYTEVFF. Partial CDR3 DNA: TGTGCCAGCAGTATCAGGACAACCTACACA.

In regard to this clone: All gene names here are mouse names. The read terminates 4 residues ahead of where the CDR3 ends, so the germline J gene completes it. This chain links TRBV13-2 with TRBJ2-5; the match to TRBD2 covers 8 bases. The CDR3 is 16 residues long. Trimming cost V 2 bases and J 0 bases; bases outside gene matches: 5. The germline gives CDR1 NNHNN, CDR2 SYGAGS (reference sequence). CDR3: CASGETGGLNQDTQYF. Incomplete CDR3 DNA: TGTGCCAGCGGTGAAACGGGGGGGCTTAACCAAGAC.

This clone was seen more than once but under ten times. The gene names given are mouse names. The sequenced part of the CDR3 DNA is TGTGCTAGCAGGTGGACAGCCCAGGAC. It encodes CASRWTAQD. The whole CDR3 reads CASRWTAQDTQYF. This chain joins TRBV17 and TRBJ2-5, with a possible D match to TRBD1 (6 bases). The read falls 4 residues short of the CDR3 end, and the missing part is taken from the germline J gene. Per germline, CDR1 MNHDT and CDR2 YYDKIL. This CDR3 is built from 13 residues.

This clone was found a few times. Gene names are mouse gene names. The sequence runs out 4 residues before the end of the CDR3; the remainder is reconstructed from the germline J gene. The chain recombines TRBV13-3 with TRBJ1-1; D may be TRBD1 (6 bases). This CDR3 is 13 amino acids long. Germline V gives CDR1 NNHDY, CDR2 SYVADS. CDR3 bases read: TGTGCCAGCAGTGAGGGGGGCCGGGCA. It codes for CASSEGGRA. The complete CDR3 sequence is CASSEGGRAEVFF.

This clone was picked up a small number of times. Gene names are mouse gene names. The read ends 4 residues shy of where the CDR3 ends; the end is completed using the germline J gene. J is TRBJ2-7 and V is TRBV13-2; 10 nucleotides align to TRBD2. Per germline, CDR1 NNHNN and CDR2 SYGAGS (reference sequence). The CDR3 contains 14 residues. The CDR3 reads CASGGDWGEDEQYF. The sequenced part of the CDR3 DNA is TGTGCCAGCGGTGGAGACTGGGGGGAAGAT.

To note about this clone: The gene symbols are mouse symbols. Read coverage stops 4 residues before the CDR3 terminus; the germline J gene supplies the remainder. The gene calls are TRBV19 and TRBJ2-1; 10 nucleotides align to TRBD2. The CDR3 has 14 residues. Germline V CDR1 and CDR2: FNHDT, SITEND (reference sequence). The DNA read from the CDR3 is TGTGCCAGCAGTCTGGGGGGGCGCAGGGCT. Its protein product is CASSLGGRRA. The whole CDR3 region reads CASSLGGRRAEQFF.

This clone was seen only a few times. TCRdb's protein sequence differs at residue 15 from the translated DNA; the protein presented here follows the DNA. Each gene name is a mouse one. Coverage ceases 3 residues before the CDR3 finishes, and the germline J gene fills in the end. This chain links TRBV13-3 with TRBJ1-6; the D is unclear. TRBJ1-6 is noted as an ORF with a role that remains uncertain. Germline V lookup: CDR1 NNHDY, CDR2 SYVADS. This CDR3 is built from 18 residues. V dropped 0 bases and J dropped 0 bases, with 13 bases sitting between them. CDR3 bases read: TGTGCCAGCAGTGATGGAGCCCAACAAAATTCCTATAATTCGCCC. Translating it yields CASSDGAQQNSYNSP. The whole CDR3 reads CASSDGAQQNSYNSPLYF.

Comment on this clone: Gene names denote mouse genes. The CDR3 is cut off 4 residues early in the read; its end comes from the germline J gene. This rearrangement joins TRBV13-3 to TRBJ2-4, with 10 bases matching TRBD2. Germline CDR1 is NNHDY and CDR2 is SYVADS. J gave up 0 bases and V 1 base, and 5 bases lay outside the gene matches. The CDR3 has 17 amino acids. The CDR3 DNA, read in part, is TGTGCCAGCAGTGATATGGACTGGGGGTCTAGTCAAAAC. As protein: CASSDMDWGSSQN. The full CDR3 reads CASSDMDWGSSQNTLYF.

In the case of this clone: Each gene name is a mouse one. Coverage ceases 4 residues before the CDR3 finishes, and the germline J gene fills in the end. The chain uses TRBV19 and TRBJ2-7; the D gene is possibly TRBD1 (6 bases). V lost 0 bases, J lost 3 bases, and 10 bases lay in between. The CDR3 loop spans 14 amino acids. Germline CDR1 reads FNHDT; CDR2 reads SITEND (reference sequence). The CDR3 sequence: CASSIGQENYEQYF. The DNA read from the CDR3 is TGTGCCAGCAGTATAGGACAGGAAAACTAT.

Regarding this clone: Gene names refer to mouse genes. The read ends 4 residues early relative to the CDR3; the germline J gene fills the gap. This rearrangement joins TRBV13-3 to TRBJ2-2; 7 bases align to TRBD1. Germline V gives CDR1 NNHDY, CDR2 SYVADS. The CDR3 runs to 13 residues. J lost 4 bases, V lost 6 bases, and 3 bases had no gene match. The CDR3 bases that were read are TGTGCCAGCAACAGGGGAGGCACCGGG. Translated: CASNRGGTG. The whole CDR3 sequence is CASNRGGTGQLYF.

A note on this clone: The gene names given are mouse names. Read sequence stops 4 residues before the CDR3 end, and the germline J gene provides the missing end. The genes are TRBV13-1 and TRBJ2-3; 9 nucleotides align to TRBD2. V shed 5 bases and J 0 bases; nucleotides not matched to a gene: 4. The CDR3 spans 15 residues. Germline V gives CDR1 NSHNY, CDR2 SYGAGN. The sequenced CDR3 bases are TGTGCCAGCAGAACTGGGGGGCCTAGTGCAGAA. Encoded protein: CASRTGGPSAE. The full-length CDR3 reads as CASRTGGPSAETLYF.

This clone was observed many times. Gene names and germline match the mouse. The CDR3 goes on 4 residues after the read ends, and that part is filled in from the germline J gene. J is TRBJ2-4 and V is TRBV19, with a tentative D call TRBD1 (6 bases). CDR1 is FNHDT, CDR2 SITEND, per germline (reference sequence). The ends were cut back, 1 base at V and 0 bases at J, with 9 bases in the middle. The CDR3 totals 15 residues. The sequenced part of the CDR3 DNA is TGTGCCAGCAGTATAAGGGACAATAGTCAAAAC. Translating it yields CASSIRDNSQN. The whole CDR3 region reads CASSIRDNSQNTLYF.

To note about this clone: The gene names here belong to mouse. Sequencing ends 4 residues short of the CDR3 end; the germline J gene provides the rest. The chain combines TRBV13-3 with TRBJ2-1; 13 bases align to TRBD2. The CDR3 loop spans 16 amino acids. Germline V gene lookup returns CDR1 NNHDY and CDR2 SYVADS. Here the CDR3 reads CASSDAGTGGVSEQFF. CDR3 DNA, as far as it was read: TGTGCCAGCAGTGATGCCGGGACTGGGGGGGTCTCT.

This clone was counted at least ten times. Each gene name is a mouse one. The read ends 4 residues before the CDR3 terminus; that terminus is restored from the germline J gene. The V and J genes are TRBV13-1 and TRBJ2-3; D call uncertain. CDR1 and CDR2 from the germline V gene are NSHNY and SYGAGN. V lost 0 bases and J lost 0, with 5 bases in between. This CDR3 has 14 amino acids. This CDR3 reads CASSDAHSAETLYF. The CDR3 DNA, read in part, is TGTGCCAGCAGTGATGCACACAGTGCAGAA.

This clone was seen ten or more times. The database protein in TCRdb disagrees with the DNA translation at residue 10; the sequence shown here was translated from the DNA. Gene names denote mouse genes. The CDR3 extends 3 residues past the end of the read, so its final part is completed from the germline J gene. V usage is TRBV13-3 and J usage is TRBJ1-6; D is uncertain. TRBJ1-6 is an open reading frame, and its role is uncertain. V lost 7 bases and J lost 2, with 7 bases in between. CDR3 length: 13 amino acids. CDR1 NNHDY and CDR2 SYVADS come from the germline V gene. The CDR3 loop reads CASGTAYNSPLYF. The DNA read from the CDR3 is TGTGCCAGCGGCACAGCCTATAATTCGCCC.

The sample holds many counts of this clone. The gene names given are mouse names. The read gets to within 4 residues of the CDR3 end, and the germline J gene fills in the rest. This chain uses TRBV13-3 with TRBJ1-2, with D uncertain. Looked up from germline, CDR1 is NNHDY and CDR2 is SYVADS. Between the trimmed V and J ends, which lost 2 bases and 0 bases, there was a span of 11 bases. This CDR3 is 15 amino acids long. The covered CDR3 bases are TGTGCCAGCAGTGAACGACACCATGCAAACTCC. It is translated as CASSERHHANS. The CDR3 as a whole reads CASSERHHANSDYTF.

This clone was seen more than once but under ten times. These gene names are mouse names. The sample has other DNA sequences that encode this CDR3 too. The sequenced part of the CDR3 DNA is TGTGCCAGCAGTGAAGGGGGGCGAGCTGCAGAA. Translation: CASSEGGRAAE. The full-length CDR3 reads as CASSEGGRAAETLYF. The chain employs TRBV13-3 and TRBJ2-3, with D perhaps matching TRBD2 (7 bases). The read halts 4 residues ahead of the CDR3 end, with the missing end drawn from the germline J gene. Germline V lookup: CDR1 NNHDY, CDR2 SYVADS. This CDR3 has 15 residues. The V end was cut by 2 bases, the J end by 2 bases, with 12 bases between.

This clone was counted a few times. Mouse names are used for the genes. The CDR3 end lies 4 residues beyond the end of the read and is filled in from the germline J gene. V gene TRBV13-3 combines with J gene TRBJ2-4, with D possibly matching TRBD2 (6 bases). V was trimmed by 1 base and J by 3 bases, leaving 9 bases between them. Germline V gives CDR1 NNHDY, CDR2 SYVADS. The CDR3 has 14 residues. CDR3 sequence: CASSDSGEQNTLYF. Partial CDR3 DNA: TGTGCCAGCAGTGATTCTGGGGAACAAAAC.

Comments on this clone: Gene names are the mouse ones. The missing CDR3 end, 4 residues past where the read stops, is filled in from the germline J gene. This chain links TRBV13-2 with TRBJ2-3, with TRBD2 matching over 8 bases. CDR1 is NNHNN, CDR2 SYGAGS, per germline (reference sequence). Germline trimming cut 0 bases from V and 1 base from J; bases unmatched to any gene: 7. The CDR3 consists of 17 residues. The sequenced part of the CDR3 DNA is TGTGCCAGCGGTGATGCAAGGGGGGGCTGGGGTGCAGAA. This sequence encodes CASGDARGGWGAE. The full-length CDR3 reads as CASGDARGGWGAETLYF.

With regard to this clone: The protein TCRdb lists differs from the translation of the DNA at residue 14; the protein given here is translated from the DNA itself. Gene and germline names: mouse. The read terminates 3 residues before the CDR3 end, so the remaining end is supplied by the germline J gene. The chain carries TRBV13-1 and TRBJ1-3; 8 positions agree with TRBD1. Looked up from germline, CDR1 is NSHNY and CDR2 is SYGAGN. Losses at the gene ends were 3 bases for V and 0 bases for J; bases not matched to a gene: 8. This CDR3 contains 17 residues. The CDR3 loop is CASSGGQALLSGNTLYF. The part of the CDR3 DNA that was read is TGTGCCAGCAGTGGGGGACAGGCCCTTCTTTCTGGAAATACG.

Concerning this clone: Gene names denote mouse genes. Coverage ceases 4 residues before the CDR3 finishes, and the germline J gene fills in the end. The chain couples TRBV13-3 to TRBJ2-1; 14 bases agree with TRBD2. The CDR3 has 17 amino acids. Trimming removed 1 base from V and 6 bases from J; junction bases left unmatched: 6. The V gene's germline CDR1 is NNHDY and CDR2 SYVADS. The chain's CDR3 is CASSDWGTGGAGAEQFF. The CDR3 bases that were read are TGTGCCAGCAGTGATTGGGGGACTGGGGGGGCCGGTGCT.

Concerning this clone: Mouse names are used for the genes. Coverage ceases 4 residues before the CDR3 finishes, and the germline J gene fills in the end. The V and J genes are TRBV13-1 and TRBJ2-3; TRBD2 aligns across 11 bases. The germline CDR1 and CDR2 sequences are NSHNY and SYGAGN. This CDR3 is built from 14 residues. Germline trimming cut 7 bases from V and 4 bases from J; bases unmatched to any gene: 5. CDR3 DNA (partial): TGTGCCAGCGGCCGGGACTGGGGGACAGAA. Translated, it gives CASGRDWGTE. The CDR3 in full is CASGRDWGTETLYF.

As for this clone: Genes here carry mouse names. The CDR3 end lies 4 residues beyond the end of the read and is filled in from the germline J gene. The rearrangement joins TRBV13-2 to TRBJ1-1, with D possibly being TRBD1 (5 bases). From germline, CDR1 is NNHNN and CDR2 SYGAGS (reference sequence). The CDR3 runs 17 residues. The V end was cut by 1 base, the J end by 2 bases, with 18 bases between. The CDR3: CASGDWGGGFANTEVFF. The DNA read from the CDR3 is TGTGCCAGCGGTGATTGGGGGGGAGGATTTGCCAACACA.

On this clone itself: Mouse gene names apply. The read falls 4 residues short of the CDR3 end, and the missing part is taken from the germline J gene. The chain carries TRBV1 and TRBJ1-4, with D perhaps TRBD1 (6 bases). Trimming cost V 3 bases and J 0 bases, with 11 bases left between them. Looked up from germline, CDR1 is NSQYPW and CDR2 is LRSPGD (reference sequence). The CDR3 consists of 16 residues. Incomplete CDR3 DNA: TGCACCTGCAGTGCGACAGGAAGAATTTCCAACGAA. Protein product: CTCSATGRISNE. From start to end, the CDR3 is CTCSATGRISNERLFF.